One sample yielded the 26 T cell receptor beta chains listed below, sequenced in a study of blood T cell repertoires in COVID-19. Measured with immunoSEQ multiplex PCR; TCRdb has only the in-frame clones, and not every one. The sample lists about 130,000 clones; 65% to 85% were seen once. The specimen sequenced was peripheral blood. These receptors were taken from a man between 70 and 80 years old with acute or convalescent COVID-19.

This clone was seen a handful of times. The chain carries TRBV10-2 and TRBJ1-5; TRBD1 is a possible D gene (5 bases). This CDR3 is built from 13 residues. Deletions cut 7 bases from V and 0 bases from J, with 7 bases between. CDR1 and CDR2 from the germline V gene are WSHSY and SAAADI. CDR3 DNA: TGCGCCAGCATGGGGGGTAGCAATCAGCCCCAGCATTTT. Translating it yields CASMGGSNQPQHF.

This chain connects TRBV3-1 (or the pseudogene TRBV3-2) to TRBJ2-2; tentatively, D is TRBD2 (6 bases). V dropped 1 base and J dropped 2 bases, with 11 bases sitting between them. The CDR3 is made up of 16 amino acids. Germline values: CDR1 LGHDT, CDR2 YNNKEL (reference sequence). Written as DNA, the CDR3 is TGTGCCAGCAGCCAAGGTGGAGGGTTCAACACCGGGGAGCTGTTTTTT. This sequence encodes CASSQGGGFNTGELFF.

This rearrangement joins TRBV7-9 to TRBJ1-6; tentatively, D is TRBD1 (6 bases). The CDR3 runs to 15 residues. Trimming removed 7 bases from V and 7 bases from J, with 17 bases in between. Germline V lookup: CDR1 SEHNR, CDR2 FQNEAQ (reference sequence). CDR3 in amino acids: CASTQPGGKNSPLHF. Here the CDR3 DNA reads TGTGCCAGCACCCAACCGGGGGGCAAGAATTCACCCCTCCACTTT.

The chain couples TRBV5-1 to TRBJ1-2; D is perhaps TRBD1 (6 bases). The CDR3 totals 14 residues. The germline V and J ends were trimmed by 4 bases and 3 bases, with 13 bases remaining between them. The germline V gene has CDR1 SGHRS and CDR2 YFSETQ. The CDR3 region has the DNA TGCGCCAGCAGCGACTCACAGGGTGACTATGGCTACACCTTC. Its translation is CASSDSQGDYGYTF.

The V and J genes are TRBV5-1 and TRBJ2-5, with 8 bases aligning to TRBD2. The V and J ends lost 0 bases and 4 bases, in that order; junction bases with no gene match: 2. CDR1 is SGHRS, CDR2 YFSETQ, per germline. The CDR3 runs to 14 residues. The CDR3 spells CASSLGTSRETQYF. CDR3 DNA: TGCGCCAGCAGCTTGGGGACTAGCAGAGAGACCCAGTACTTC. The full variable domain, with the rest looked up from reference TRBV5-1 and TRBJ2-5, is KAGVTQTPRYLIKTRGQQVTLSCSPISGHRSVSWYQQTPGQGLQFLFEYFSETQRNKGNFPGRFSGRQFSNSRSEMNVSTLELGDSALYLCASSLGTSRETQYFGPGTRLLVL.

The genes are TRBV10-3 and TRBJ2-3; no firm D call. V was pared by 7 bases and J by 0 bases, with 5 bases between. The CDR3 is made up of 12 amino acids. CDR1 is ENHRY and CDR2 is SYGVKD in the germline V gene. CDR3 sequence (DNA): TGTGCCATCAAGACTAGCACAGATACGCAGTATTTT. It translates to CAIKTSTDTQYF.

V usage is TRBV3-1 (or the pseudogene TRBV3-2) and J usage is TRBJ2-3; 7 bases align to TRBD2. The CDR3 has 14 residues. Trimming took 5 bases from V and 5 from J; bases not matched to a gene: 7. Looked up from germline, CDR1 is LGHDT and CDR2 is YNNKEL (reference sequence). In nucleotides, the CDR3 is TGTGCCAGCAGCACAAATCCGGGGGGAGATACGCAGTATTTT. Protein product: CASSTNPGGDTQYF.

CDR3 protein: CATSRDLQGYGYTF. The CDR3 nucleotides are TGTGCCACCAGCAGAGATCTACAGGGCTATGGCTACACCTTC. The chain carries TRBV15 and TRBJ1-2; D might be TRBD1 (6 bases). CDR3 size: 14 residues. From germline, CDR1 is LNHNV and CDR2 YYDKDF (reference sequence). Trimming cost V 0 bases and J 4 bases, with 9 bases left between them.

V and J are TRBV24-1 and TRBJ2-1; 9 bases are a match to TRBD2. The CDR3 runs 17 residues. With 5 bases clipped from V and 7 bases from J, the junction kept 14 bases outside the gene matches. Germline-derived CDR1 and CDR2 are KGHDR and SFDVKD. CDR3 sequence (DNA): TGTGCCACCAGTGCTACCGGCGGGGGGGCCTTAAGGAATGAGCAGTTCTTC. Its protein product is CATSATGGGALRNEQFF.

The chain carries TRBV4-1 and TRBJ1-1; 7 bases are shared with TRBD1. Germline V gene sequence: CDR1 MGHRA, CDR2 YSYEKL. The CDR3 is 14 residues long. Trimming took 1 base from V and 3 from J; bases not matched to a gene: 2. The CDR3 sequence is CASSQADRDTEAFF. The CDR3, as DNA: TGCGCCAGCAGCCAAGCAGACAGGGACACTGAAGCTTTCTTT.

This rearrangement joins TRBV7-8 to TRBJ1-3; D gene ambiguous. CDR3 length equals 15 residues. CDR1 and CDR2 (germline): SGHVS, FQNEAQ. The germline V and J ends were trimmed by 4 bases and 0 bases, with 10 bases remaining between them. Here the CDR3 reads CASSSFGVSGNTIYF. In DNA, the CDR3 is TGTGCCAGCAGCTCTTTTGGAGTCTCTGGAAACACCATATATTTT.

This clone has just a few counts. V is TRBV4-2 and J is TRBJ2-2; the D is unclear. Germline V gene sequence: CDR1 LGHNA, CDR2 YNFKEQ. CDR3 length: 16 amino acids. Trimming cost V 3 bases and J 0 bases, with 11 bases left between them. In nucleotides, the CDR3 is TGTGCCAGCAGCCAGCGCTTGACAACGAACACCGGGGAGCTGTTTTTT. It yields the protein CASSQRLTTNTGELFF.

This clone was observed a handful of times. The chain has TRBV10-3 and TRBJ1-5; D might be TRBD1 (6 bases). V shed 4 bases and J shed 5 bases, with 9 bases lying between them. The CDR3 consists of 13 residues. Germline CDR1 is ENHRY and CDR2 is SYGVKD. CDR3 bases: TGTGCCATCAGTGCGACAGGAGATCAGCCCCAGCATTTT. It encodes CAISATGDQPQHF.

The CDR3 is CASSKGLVSTDTQYF. The DNA for the CDR3 is TGCGCCAGCAGTAAAGGACTGGTTAGCACAGATACGCAGTATTTT. V usage is TRBV5-1 and J usage is TRBJ2-3; possibly TRBD2 for D (5 bases). The V and J ends lost 5 bases and 0 bases respectively, with 13 bases between them. Germline V gene data show CDR1 as SGHRS and CDR2 as YFSETQ. The length of the CDR3 is 15 residues.

Only one count was recorded for this clone. This sequence joins TRBV7-2 and TRBJ2-3, with D possibly TRBD1 on 5 matching bases. Germline CDR1 SGHTA, CDR2 FQGNSA. Trimming cost V 1 base and J 2 bases, with 7 bases left between them. This CDR3 is 14 amino acids long. The CDR3 loop reads CASSLGQLTDTQYF. CDR3 DNA: TGTGCCAGCAGCTTAGGACAGCTCACAGATACGCAGTATTTT. The whole variable domain, filled in from reference TRBV7-2 and TRBJ2-3, reads GAGVSQSPSNKVTEKGKDVELRCDPISGHTALYWYRQSLGQGLEFLIYFQGNSAPDKSGLPSDRFSAERTGGSVSTLTIQRTQQEDSAVYLCASSLGQLTDTQYFGPGTRLTVL.

The genes are TRBV2 and TRBJ2-2; a weak D match, TRBD1 (5 bases). Germline V gives CDR1 SNHLY, CDR2 FYNNEI. This CDR3 is built from 15 residues. V dropped 9 bases and J dropped 0 bases, with 14 bases sitting between them. This CDR3 reads CASSRGSSNTGELFF. The CDR3 nucleotides are TGTGCCAGTTCTAGGGGTTCCTCGAACACCGGGGAGCTGTTTTTT.

The rearrangement uses TRBV3-1 (or the pseudogene TRBV3-2) and TRBJ1-1; D uncertain. This CDR3 has 16 amino acids. The V and J ends lost 6 bases and 2 bases respectively, with 19 bases between them. The V gene's germline CDR1 is LGHDT and CDR2 YNNKEL (reference sequence). The CDR3 protein is CASRPRISDINTEAFF. CDR3 nucleotide sequence: TGTGCCAGCAGACCCCGTATATCCGACATCAACACTGAAGCTTTCTTT.

The chain carries TRBV12-3 or TRBV12-4 and TRBJ1-4, with a possible D match to TRBD1 (5 bases). The CDR3 has 12 amino acids. V was shortened by 6 bases and J by 10 bases, with 12 bases between the two germline ends. CDR3 amino acids: CASRQGGGKLFF. CDR3 in DNA: TGTGCCAGCAGGCAGGGCGGGGGAAAACTGTTTTTT.

The chain joins TRBV10-3 to TRBJ1-1; D might be TRBD1 (5 bases). The CDR3 sequence is 13 residues long. V shed 4 bases and J shed 7 bases, with 13 bases lying between them. Germline CDR1 reads ENHRY; CDR2 reads SYGVKD. The CDR3 is CAISVGPTSEAFF. CDR3 DNA sequence: TGTGCCATCAGTGTGGGGCCGACCAGTGAAGCTTTCTTT.

The chain has TRBV27 and TRBJ1-6, with unresolved D. This CDR3 is built from 13 residues. The ends were cut back, 5 bases at V and 9 bases at J, with 11 bases in the middle. Germline values: CDR1 MNHEY, CDR2 SMNVEV (reference sequence). CDR3 amino acids: CASSPQFPSPLHF. The CDR3 DNA sequence: TGTGCCAGCAGTCCCCAATTCCCTTCACCCCTCCACTTT.

V is TRBV5-1 and J is TRBJ2-4, with D unclear. The germline V and J ends were trimmed by 4 bases and 1 base, with 9 bases remaining between them. The CDR3 covers 14 residues. From germline, CDR1 is SGHRS and CDR2 YFSETQ. The CDR3 region is CASSQDWAKNIQYF. As DNA, the CDR3 is TGCGCCAGCAGCCAAGACTGGGCCAAAAACATTCAGTACTTC.

The chain links TRBV10-1 to TRBJ1-1; D is unresolved. Per germline, CDR1 WNHNN and CDR2 SYGVQD (reference sequence). V lost 3 bases, J lost 1 base, and 6 bases lay in between. This CDR3 is built from 13 residues. DNA for the CDR3: TGCGCCAGCAGTGATGGCAAGAACACTGAAGCTTTCTTT. This encodes CASSDGKNTEAFF.

The chain joins TRBV20-1 to TRBJ1-2; 8 positions match TRBD1. The CDR3 has 16 residues. The germline V gene encodes CDR1 DFQATT and CDR2 SNEGSKA (reference sequence). Trimming cost V 3 bases and J 3 bases; bases outside gene matches: 12. Here the CDR3 DNA reads TGCAGTGCTAGTGGCGGGCAGGGGGCATCAGACTATGGCTACACCTTC. It encodes CSASGGQGASDYGYTF.

This clone has more than one count but fewer than ten. Additional DNA sequences in this sample encode the identical CDR3. This chain uses TRBV9 with TRBJ1-4; perhaps TRBD1 as D (6 bases). This CDR3 comprises 14 residues. Germline V gene data show CDR1 as SGDLS and CDR2 as YYNGEE. V was trimmed by 0 bases and J by 3 bases, leaving 6 bases between them. The CDR3 coding sequence is TGTGCCAGCAGCGTAGGGGGGCCTAATGAAAAACTGTTTTTT. It specifies CASSVGGPNEKLFF.

This clone has more than one count but fewer than ten. The CDR3 DNA follows: TGTGCCACCAGTGATGCCGCAGCGTACTCAGATACGCAGTATTTT. It yields the protein CATSDAAAYSDTQYF. The chain recombines TRBV24-1 with TRBJ2-3; D remains unclear. Trimming took off 3 bases at V and 4 bases at J, with 13 bases between the two ends. Germline V gene data show CDR1 as KGHDR and CDR2 as SFDVKD. The CDR3 spans 15 residues.

The rearrangement joins TRBV5-6 to TRBJ1-1, with 10 nucleotides matching TRBD1. The CDR3 extends over 16 amino acids. Trimming at V came to 4 bases and at J to 3 bases, leaving 9 bases not matched to a gene. Germline values: CDR1 SGHDT, CDR2 YYEEEE. The CDR3 DNA reads as TGTGCCAGCAGCACGTCAAGACAGGGGGCGGACACTGAAGCTTTCTTT. Translating it yields CASSTSRQGADTEAFF.